This T cell receptor beta chain was identified during a study of blood T cells in healthy people across ages. This CDR3 region has 14 residues. Germline V gene sequence: CDR1 DFQATT, CDR2 SNEGSKA (reference sequence). V was cut by 6 bases and J by 5 bases, with 17 bases left in between. This clonotype was seen a few times. A second PCR, run for roughly 6 to 11 cycles, used a sample-barcoded 5' primer plus a J-beta primer mix. One entry per CDR3 protein results from TCRdb running MiXCR on the 5' RACE reads. The sample holds 1.2 million to 1.5 million distinct CDR3 sequences; approximately 38% are singletons and the top ten take approximately 7.9%.

The source material was blood. The TCR originated in a woman in her late teens or twenties in good health. V and J are TRBV20-1 and TRBJ2-1; D perhaps matches TRBD1 (6 bases). The chain's CDR3 is CSAARDTSNNEQFF. The CDR3 DNA reads TGCAGTGCGGCCCGGGACACGAGCAACAATGAGCAGTTCTTC.